This TCR beta chain stems from a study of cytomegalovirus exposure and HLA in healthy donors. The PCR made use of 60 Vbeta and 13 Jbeta primers. Produced via immunoSEQ multiplex PCR; TCRdb's table is partial and in-frame only. Of roughly 180,000 clones in the sample, just under 80% are singletons; the top ten hold under 2%. The CDR3 sequence is 16 residues long. Germline V gives CDR1 SGDLS, CDR2 YYNGEE. V shed 4 bases and J 6 bases; nucleotides not matched to a gene: 10. The specimen sequenced was PBMCs. The rearrangement joins TRBV9 to TRBJ2-1, with 10 positions matching TRBD2. The sequence derives from a woman aged 25 to 39 in good health and CMV-seronegative. The CDR3 reads CASSPRGTSAGNEQFF. The CDR3 DNA reads TGTGCCAGCAGCCCAAGAGGGACTAGCGCCGGCAATGAGCAGTTCTTC.